This note documents a single T cell receptor (beta chain) sequence. TCRdb keeps only in-frame clones here, not all; method: immunoSEQ multiplex PCR. In the table there are roughly 360,000 clones, approximately 87% of which are singletons. Participant-reported clinical history was the basis for cohort assignment. Either two negative PCRs, clearance, or symptom resolution qualified Cohort 3 donors as recovered. The CDR3 runs 15 residues. Trimming cost V 8 bases and J 2 bases; bases outside gene matches: 7. Germline CDR1 is LNHDA and CDR2 is SQIVND (reference sequence). This specimen belongs to a study of blood T cell repertoires in COVID-19. Study summary: Spain, Italy and the United States supplied samples that represented acute and convalescent COVID-19.

The gene calls are TRBV19 and TRBJ2-2; TRBD1 matches at 8 bases. Sequencing used PBMCs or T cells enriched from blood (not recorded which). The receptor comes from a man in his thirties or forties who had recovered from COVID-19. DNA for the CDR3: TGTGCCAGTTGGAGTGGACAGGGCAACACCGGGGAGCTGTTTTTT. Residues: CASWSGQGNTGELFF.